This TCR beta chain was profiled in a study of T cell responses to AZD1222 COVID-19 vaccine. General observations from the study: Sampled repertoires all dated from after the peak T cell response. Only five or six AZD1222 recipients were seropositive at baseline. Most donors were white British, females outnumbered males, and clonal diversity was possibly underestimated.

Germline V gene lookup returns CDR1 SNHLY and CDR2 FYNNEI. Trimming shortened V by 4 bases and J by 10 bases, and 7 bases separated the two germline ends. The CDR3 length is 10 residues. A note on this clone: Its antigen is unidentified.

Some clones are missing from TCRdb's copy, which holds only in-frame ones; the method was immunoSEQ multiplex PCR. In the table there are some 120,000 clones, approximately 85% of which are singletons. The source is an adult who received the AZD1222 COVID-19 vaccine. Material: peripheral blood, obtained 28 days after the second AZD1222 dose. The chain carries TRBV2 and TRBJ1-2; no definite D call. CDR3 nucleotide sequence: TGTGCCAGCAGTGTTAGGGACTACACCTTC. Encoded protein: CASSVRDYTF.